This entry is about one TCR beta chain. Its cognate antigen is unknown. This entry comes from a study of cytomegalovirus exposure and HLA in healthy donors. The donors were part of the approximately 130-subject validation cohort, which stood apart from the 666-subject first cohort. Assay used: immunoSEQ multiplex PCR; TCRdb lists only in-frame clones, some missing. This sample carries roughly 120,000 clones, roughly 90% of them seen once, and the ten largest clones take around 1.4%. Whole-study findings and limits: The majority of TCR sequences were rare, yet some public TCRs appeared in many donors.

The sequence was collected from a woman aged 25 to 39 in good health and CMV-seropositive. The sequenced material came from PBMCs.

CDR3 coding DNA: TGCGCCAGCAGCGCAGACAGGGGGAGCGCAGATACGCAGTATTTT. It codes for CASSADRGSADTQYF. The chain recombines TRBV5-1 with TRBJ2-3; 9 nucleotides line up with TRBD1. The CDR3 is made up of 15 amino acids. V lost 4 bases and J lost 4; bases outside the gene matches: 7. Germline V gives CDR1 SGHRS, CDR2 YFSETQ.